The clone carrying this TCR beta chain occurred a few times. Its antigen remains unknown. TCRdb analysed the 5' RACE reads with MiXCR anew, one entry per CDR3 protein. Of some 900,000 distinct CDR3 sequences listed, 9% to 15% are singletons. This sample is part of a study of identical twins. Study observations and caveats: Modelling approaches yielded underestimates of out-of-frame TCR alpha sharing between monozygotic twins.

Germline V lookup: CDR1 SGHRS, CDR2 YFSETQ. V was trimmed by 4 bases and J by 4 bases, leaving 14 bases between them. The CDR3 sequence is 15 residues long. The same specimen was also included in a second study, on yellow fever vaccine responses in identical twins.

The sequenced material came from PBMCs. The chain uses TRBV5-1 and TRBJ2-2; D is unclear. The receptor was derived from a woman aged 18-35 years in good health. The CDR3 nucleotides read TGCGCCAGCAGCCCGATGGGGTCCGGCACCGGGGAGCTGTTTTTT. Protein sequence: CASSPMGSGTGELFF.